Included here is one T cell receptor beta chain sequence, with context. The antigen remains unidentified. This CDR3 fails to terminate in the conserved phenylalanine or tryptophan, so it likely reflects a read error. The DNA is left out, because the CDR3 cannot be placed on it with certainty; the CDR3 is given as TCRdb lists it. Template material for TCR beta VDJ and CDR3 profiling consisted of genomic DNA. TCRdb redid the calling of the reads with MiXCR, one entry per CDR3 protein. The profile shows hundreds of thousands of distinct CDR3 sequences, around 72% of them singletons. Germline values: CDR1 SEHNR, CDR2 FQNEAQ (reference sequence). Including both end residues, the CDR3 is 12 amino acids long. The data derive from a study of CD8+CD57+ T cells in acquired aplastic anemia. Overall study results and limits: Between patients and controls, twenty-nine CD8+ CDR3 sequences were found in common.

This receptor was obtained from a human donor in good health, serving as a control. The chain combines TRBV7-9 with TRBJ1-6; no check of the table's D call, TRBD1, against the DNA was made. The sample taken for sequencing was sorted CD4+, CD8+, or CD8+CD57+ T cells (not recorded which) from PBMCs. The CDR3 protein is CASSILGTDTQY.